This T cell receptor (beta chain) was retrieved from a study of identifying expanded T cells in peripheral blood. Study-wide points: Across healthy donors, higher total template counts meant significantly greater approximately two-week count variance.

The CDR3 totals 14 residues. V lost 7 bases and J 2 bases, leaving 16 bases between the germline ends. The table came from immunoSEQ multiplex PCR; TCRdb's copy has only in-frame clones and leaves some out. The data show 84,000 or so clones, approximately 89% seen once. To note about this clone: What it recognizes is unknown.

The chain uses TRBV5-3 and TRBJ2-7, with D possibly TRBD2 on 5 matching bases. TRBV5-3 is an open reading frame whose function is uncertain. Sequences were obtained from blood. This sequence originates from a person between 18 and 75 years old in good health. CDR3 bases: TGTGCCAGATATCTTCGAGGGCCTACCTACGAGCAGTACTTC. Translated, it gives CARYLRGPTYEQYF.